These T cell receptor beta chains were read from a single sample in a study of OX40 agonist ivuxolimab in advanced cancers. TCRdb keeps only in-frame clones here, not all; method: immunoSEQ multiplex PCR. The sample lists tens of thousands of clones, roughly 84% occurring once. Specimen: CD4+ or CD8+ T cells sorted from blood, collected in a trial of the OX40 agonist ivuxolimab. The receptor set was obtained from an adult with an advanced solid tumor such as melanoma, head and neck, liver or kidney cancer. The CDR3 runs from the conserved cysteine through the conserved F or W. Fields, in order: D gene, clone size, J gene, V gene, CDR3 protein, CDR3 DNA. D genes are given only for firm matches. For some rows the clone size is stated as once, few or many, or as a class when expanded; others skip it.

d_gene: TRBD1; abundance: NA; j_gene: TRBJ2-5; v_gene: TRBV4-1; CDR3aa: CASSQDRTGKETQYF; CDR3nt: TGCGCCAGCAGCCAAGATCGGACAGGGAAAGAGACCCAGTACTTC
d_gene: TRBD2; abundance: NA; j_gene: TRBJ2-1; v_gene: TRBV28; CDR3aa: CASSLAGGNNEQFF; CDR3nt: TGTGCCAGCAGTTTGGCGGGAGGGAACAATGAGCAGTTCTTC
d_gene: NA; abundance: NA; j_gene: TRBJ1-2; v_gene: TRBV6-1; CDR3aa: CATARPGDYGYTF; CDR3nt: TGTGCCACCGCCCGACCGGGGGACTATGGCTACACCTTC
d_gene: TRBD2; abundance: once; j_gene: TRBJ2-1; v_gene: TRBV11-2; CDR3aa: CASSGLAGVYEQFF; CDR3nt: TGTGCCAGCAGCGGGCTAGCGGGAGTCTACGAGCAGTTCTTC
d_gene: TRBD1; abundance: few; j_gene: TRBJ2-7; v_gene: TRBV28; CDR3aa: CASSLDPRDRRSYEQYF; CDR3nt: TGTGCCAGCAGTTTAGACCCCCGGGACAGACGCTCCTACGAGCAGTACTTC
d_gene: NA; abundance: NA; j_gene: TRBJ2-7; v_gene: TRBV6-9; CDR3aa: CASSPGGEQYF; CDR3nt: TGTGCCAGCAGCCCTGGGGGGGAGCAGTACTTC
d_gene: TRBD2; abundance: NA; j_gene: TRBJ2-7; v_gene: TRBV5-4; CDR3aa: CASSASGSGYEQYF; CDR3nt: TGTGCCAGCAGCGCTAGCGGGTCCGGCTACGAGCAGTACTTC
d_gene: NA; abundance: NA; j_gene: TRBJ1-2; v_gene: TRBV4-3; CDR3aa: CASSRGDGYTF; CDR3nt: TGCGCCAGCAGCCGAGGGGATGGCTACACCTTC
d_gene: NA; abundance: NA; j_gene: TRBJ2-2; v_gene: TRBV6-6; CDR3aa: CASSLTGELFF; CDR3nt: TGTGCCAGCAGCCTGACCGGGGAGCTGTTTTTT
d_gene: NA; abundance: once; j_gene: TRBJ2-3; v_gene: TRBV7-2; CDR3aa: CASSLTSLPTDTQYF; CDR3nt: TGTGCCAGCAGCTTAACGAGTCTGCCAACAGATACGCAGTATTTT
d_gene: NA; abundance: NA; j_gene: TRBJ2-1; v_gene: TRBV25-1; CDR3aa: CASSGRRRSPYNEQFF; CDR3nt: TGTGCCAGCAGTGGCCGCCGGAGGTCCCCCTACAATGAGCAGTTCTTC
d_gene: TRBD2; abundance: NA; j_gene: TRBJ2-1; v_gene: TRBV5-6; CDR3aa: CASSSPGTSGDEQFF; CDR3nt: TGTGCCAGCAGCTCGCCCGGGACTAGCGGGGATGAGCAGTTCTTC
d_gene: TRBD2; abundance: NA; j_gene: TRBJ2-7; v_gene: TRBV19; CDR3aa: CASSISSGGLYEQYF; CDR3nt: TGTGCCAGTAGTATCAGTAGCGGGGGCTTATACGAGCAGTACTTC
d_gene: TRBD1; abundance: NA; j_gene: TRBJ2-5; v_gene: TRBV15; CDR3aa: CATSFRDRDRETQYF; CDR3nt: TGTGCCACCAGCTTCCGGGACAGGGACAGAGAGACCCAGTACTTC
d_gene: NA; abundance: NA; j_gene: TRBJ2-3; v_gene: TRBV27; CDR3aa: CASSLLATDTQYF; CDR3nt: TGTGCCAGCAGTTTGCTGGCGACAGATACGCAGTATTTT
d_gene: TRBD2; abundance: NA; j_gene: TRBJ2-5; v_gene: TRBV27; CDR3aa: CASKPRAGGETQYF; CDR3nt: TGTGCCAGCAAACCCCGGGCGGGAGGAGAGACCCAGTACTTC
d_gene: NA; abundance: NA; j_gene: TRBJ2-3; v_gene: TRBV10-3; CDR3aa: CAISEARASSTDTQYF; CDR3nt: TGTGCCATCAGTGAGGCCAGGGCGTCTAGCACAGATACGCAGTATTTT
d_gene: NA; abundance: once; j_gene: TRBJ2-7; v_gene: TRBV7-2; CDR3aa: CASSFFTPGEQYF; CDR3nt: TGTGCCAGCAGCTTCTTCACCCCGGGCGAGCAGTACTTC